This T cell receptor (beta chain) was sequenced during a study of shared clonotypes between healthy human individuals. About the research overall: Contributing individuals were a couple of females and a few males aged 18 to 49.

The germline V and J ends were trimmed by 3 bases and 6 bases, with 18 bases remaining between them. The CDR3 length is 16 residues. Germline-derived CDR1 and CDR2 are MNHNS and SASEGT. Terminally differentiated effector memory CD45RA+ cells were excluded from the naive CD8 cells, which were CD45RO-negative and positively selected for CCR7. Profiled with immunoSEQ multiplex PCR; TCRdb holds only in-frame clones, not every one. Here the sample spans under 1 million clones, 90% to 98% being singletons. Study outcomes and limitations: The small donor group covered limited genetic and exposure diversity. Clonotype sharing levels among donors were expected to vary with sequencing depth.

On this clone itself: Its antigen is not known.

The sequenced sample consisted of naive CD8+ T cells sorted from blood. The V gene is TRBV6-1, the J gene TRBJ2-1, with D perhaps assigned TRBD1 or TRBD2 (5 bases each). The receptor comes from a man between 25 and 39 years old in good health. DNA for the CDR3: TGTGCCAGCAGTGACTTTTTGGGACGGGCGGCCAATGAGCAGTTCTTC. Encoded protein: CASSDFLGRAANEQFF.